This T cell receptor beta chain originates from a study of blood T cell repertoires in COVID-19. Study-wide background: The origin of the acute and convalescent COVID-19 samples was the United States, Italy and Spain. From T cells, B-cell-depleted T cells, or PBMCs came the material, which was cDNA or gDNA.

V was pared by 3 bases and J by 7 bases, with 21 bases between. Germline CDR1 and CDR2: DFQATT and SNEGSKA (reference sequence). The CDR3 loop spans 15 amino acids. Study processing details: Quantification of nucleated cells was approximated via reference gene primer amplification. Repertoires were generated with immunoSEQ multiplex PCR, while TCRdb's copy carries only in-frame clones and drops some. The V and J calls and clone size are taken from that table; D and trimming were inferred from the DNA. The table has 90,000 to 100,000 clones, 80% to 90% seen once; the top ten hold 1.5% to 2%. This rearrangement joins TRBV20-1 to TRBJ2-5; perhaps TRBD2 as D (6 bases). This TCR derives from an elderly man with acute or convalescent COVID-19. The sample taken for sequencing was peripheral blood. Here the CDR3 DNA reads TGCAGTGCTAGTAACCACAGGAGTTGGGGAGGGACCCAGTACTTC. This translates into CSASNHRSWGGTQYF.